These T cell receptor beta chains were read from a single sample in a study of control samples from healthy donors and cancer patients. Libraries were prepared by immunoSEQ multiplex PCR; TCRdb keeps only in-frame clonotypes and omits some of them. The sample contains roughly 89,000 clones, roughly nine tenths of which appear only once. The sequenced sample was blood. These receptors all come from a man between 50 and 59 years old in good health. Each CDR3 is given with its conserved first and last residue. The order of the fields is J gene, V gene, CDR3 protein.

>TRBJ2-5|TRBV6-1
CASSERETQYF
>TRBJ2-1|TRBV29-1
CSVVRGNEQFF
>TRBJ2-5|TRBV6-6
CASSYSSEETQYF
>TRBJ1-3|TRBV19
CASSAGLGGSGNTIYF
>TRBJ2-4|TRBV6-5
CASKGDLGDIQYF
>TRBJ1-1|TRBV5-1
CASRQGMEYTEAFF
>TRBJ2-1|TRBV5-1
CASSLAPKTSGGENSYNEQFF
>TRBJ1-1|TRBV7-2
CASSLSGGNTEAFF
>TRBJ1-1|TRBV5-6
CASSPRGHGTEAFF
>TRBJ1-2|TRBV19
CASSIENRGYYGYTF
>TRBJ1-1|TRBV30
CAWSTVVMNTEAFF
>TRBJ2-7|TRBV11-2
CASSSGASYEQYF
>TRBJ1-1|TRBV18
CASSRTNTEAFF
>TRBJ1-5|TRBV29-1
CSVLGARGQPQHF
>TRBJ1-2|TRBV3-1/TRBV3-2
CASSRNNGYTF
>TRBJ2-7|TRBV3-1/TRBV3-2
CASSQADGRDEQYF
>TRBJ2-3|TRBV6-5
CASRATPADTQYF
>TRBJ1-4|TRBV7-2
CASSSRANEKLFF
>TRBJ1-6|TRBV7-8
CASSLAGGSYNSPLHF
>TRBJ1-2|TRBV7-8
CASSLGSRLKPSYGYTF
>TRBJ1-3|TRBV6-1
CASSENLFGTGGGNTIYF
>TRBJ1-1|TRBV19
CASSTGLWRAAFF
>TRBJ2-3|TRBV5-1
CASSLVGTDTQYF
>TRBJ1-2|TRBV5-6
CASSWGQGFPNYGYTF
>TRBJ1-1|TRBV3-1/TRBV3-2
CASSRQGGIEAFF
>TRBJ2-2|TRBV5-1
CASSRASPNTGELFF
>TRBJ1-4|TRBV2
CASMWALNEKLFF
>TRBJ2-7|TRBV25-1
CASSELAESYEQYF
>TRBJ1-2|TRBV6-2/TRBV6-3
CASSKASRGITF
>TRBJ1-1|TRBV12-3/TRBV12-4
CASSLMRTEAFF
>TRBJ2-2|TRBV19
CASSNLGITGELFF
>TRBJ1-6|TRBV6-5
CASSYGNSPLHF
>TRBJ2-5|TRBV5-6
CASSQDVGQETQYF
>TRBJ1-2|TRBV11-2
CASSLGGTAAGYTF
>TRBJ2-5|TRBV11-3
CASSPGQRGQETQYF
>TRBJ2-1|TRBV18
CASSHSAGQLGYNEQFF
>TRBJ1-2|TRBV7-2
CASSFSLRGRVASYGYTF
>TRBJ1-5|TRBV27
CASSFSPDGQPQHF
>TRBJ1-2|TRBV7-9
CASSLTGSGYTF
>TRBJ2-7|TRBV13
CASSPPGASYEQYF
>TRBJ1-2|TRBV6-5
CASSQTGYRGYTF